Presented here are 32 T cell receptor beta chains from one specimen sequenced in a study of patients and donors after allogeneic stem cell transplantation. TCRdb used MiXCR to reprocess the RT-PCR reads, holding one entry per CDR3 protein. Of about 110,000 distinct CDR3 sequences in the sample, less than 45% were seen once. The material sequenced was blood, either unsorted or a sorted T cell fraction (not recorded which). Receptor source: a human donor who was either an allogeneic HSCT recipient or a stem cell or donor lymphocyte infusion donor (not recorded which). It is not recorded whose cells these are; they may come from a transplant donor.

V gene TRBV6-2 or TRBV6-3 combines with J gene TRBJ2-7, with D possibly matching TRBD1 (5 bases). Trimming removed 6 bases at V and 1 base at J, with 13 bases between. The CDR3 covers 14 residues. Germline V gene lookup returns CDR1 MNHEY and CDR2 SVGEGT. The DNA of the CDR3 is TGTGCCAGCAGGCGAGACAGCCTATCCTACGAGCAGTACTTC. Protein sequence: CASRRDSLSYEQYF.

The chain recombines TRBV7-3 with TRBJ1-3; D is undetermined. CDR3 length: 13 amino acids. The V and J ends lost 5 bases and 2 bases respectively, with 7 bases between them. Germline loops: CDR1 SGHTA, CDR2 FQGTGA. CDR3 bases: TGTGCCAGCAGCCCTGGCCCTGGAAACACCATATATTTT. Protein sequence: CASSPGPGNTIYF.

On this clonotype itself: Its ends do not fully match the called genes, so a read error is possible. V and J are TRBV27 and TRBJ1-4; D is perhaps TRBD1 (6 bases). The CDR3 totals 14 residues. Germline assignment: CDR1 MNHEY and CDR2 SMNVEV (reference sequence). The CDR3 region is CASSPGWGRGQEYF. For the CDR3, the DNA is TGTGCCAGCAGCCCCGGTTGGGGGCGGGGGCAGGAATACTTT.

V and J are TRBV5-5 and TRBJ2-2; D is perhaps TRBD2 (6 bases). Germline CDR1 and CDR2: SGHKS and YYEKEE (reference sequence). V gave up 9 bases and J gave up 4 bases, with 19 bases separating them. The CDR3 has 15 residues. The CDR3 region has the DNA TGTGCCACCAAAAGGAGGGATCAGTCCACCGGGGAGCTGTTTTTT. Residues: CATKRRDQSTGELFF.

The genes are TRBV5-5 and TRBJ1-1; D ambiguous. V was shortened by 4 bases and J by 1 base, with 17 bases between the two germline ends. There are 16 residues in the CDR3. Looked up from germline, CDR1 is SGHKS and CDR2 is YYEKEE (reference sequence). The CDR3: CASSAVGRVPNTEAFF. In nucleotides, the CDR3 is TGTGCCAGCAGCGCGGTAGGACGGGTTCCGAACACTGAAGCTTTCTTT.

The chain joins TRBV12-3 or TRBV12-4 to TRBJ2-1; D not certain. This CDR3 has 15 amino acids. V was pared by 5 bases and J by 3 bases, with 14 bases between. The CDR3 region is CASSPARAHYNEQFF. The CDR3 DNA sequence: TGTGCCAGCAGTCCTGCACGGGCACACTACAATGAGCAGTTCTTC.

V and J are TRBV7-9 and TRBJ2-5; D remains unclear. Germline CDR1 and CDR2: SEHNR and FQNEAQ (reference sequence). V was clipped by 2 bases and J by 2 bases, with 6 bases between them. The CDR3 has 13 amino acids. In DNA, the CDR3 is TGTGCCAGCAGCTTAAGGGCTCAAGAGACCCAGTACTTC. Its protein product is CASSLRAQETQYF.

The rearrangement joins TRBV12-3 or TRBV12-4 to TRBJ2-2; D is tentatively TRBD1 or TRBD2 (5 bases each). The CDR3 runs to 15 residues. The germline V and J ends were trimmed by 6 bases and 0 bases, with 11 bases remaining between them. In DNA, the CDR3 is TGTGCCAGCAGGTACGGGACGTCGAACACCGGGGAGCTGTTTTTT. Protein: CASRYGTSNTGELFF.

This chain uses TRBV5-6 with TRBJ1-3, with TRBD1 as a possible D gene (6 bases). CDR1 and CDR2 from the germline V gene are SGHDT and YYEEEE. V lost 4 bases and J lost 4, with 15 bases in between. This CDR3 has 15 amino acids. The CDR3 DNA sequence: TGTGCCAGCAGCCCGGGGGGGCGATACGGAAACACCATATATTTT. Amino acid sequence: CASSPGGRYGNTIYF.

The V and J genes are TRBV4-3 and TRBJ2-7, with 10 positions matching TRBD1. The CDR3 contains 15 residues. With 4 bases clipped from V and 2 bases from J, the junction kept 5 bases outside the gene matches. In germline, CDR1 is LGHNA, CDR2 YSLEER. CDR3 amino acids: CASSPGTGATYEQYF. For the CDR3, the DNA is TGCGCCAGCAGCCCAGGGACAGGGGCCACCTACGAGCAGTACTTC.

This clonotype showed up just a few times. This chain uses TRBV12-3 or TRBV12-4 with TRBJ2-1; D might be TRBD2 (5 bases). Trimming cost V 6 bases and J 7 bases, with 19 bases left between them. The CDR3 loop spans 15 amino acids. CDR3 loop: CASSSGETRGNEQFF. The CDR3 DNA is TGTGCCAGCAGCTCCGGAGAAACCCGAGGGAATGAGCAGTTCTTC.

A few counts support this clonotype. This chain links TRBV4-3 with TRBJ2-3; TRBD1 aligns across 7 bases. Trimming cost V 3 bases and J 0 bases; bases outside gene matches: 6. Germline CDR1 LGHNA, CDR2 YSLEER. The CDR3 consists of 16 residues. In nucleotides, the CDR3 is TGCGCCAGCAGCCATGTTCAGGGGGAAAGCACAGATACGCAGTATTTT. Its translation is CASSHVQGESTDTQYF.

V is TRBV20-1 and J is TRBJ2-4, with D uncertain. CDR3 length equals 12 residues. The V gene's germline CDR1 is DFQATT and CDR2 SNEGSKA (reference sequence). With 7 bases removed from V and 5 bases from J, the gap between germline ends came to 12 bases. Here the CDR3 reads CSGRLAENIQYF. The CDR3 DNA reads as TGCAGTGGGAGACTTGCGGAAAACATTCAGTACTTC.

This clonotype occurred a few times. J is TRBJ1-2 and V is TRBV15; D gene unclear. The CDR3 has 16 amino acids. Trimming removed 0 bases from V and 1 base from J, with 12 bases in between. The V gene's germline CDR1 is LNHNV and CDR2 YYDKDF (reference sequence). CDR3 sequence reads: CATSRDNRRLNYGYTF. DNA for the CDR3: TGTGCCACCAGCAGAGATAACAGACGACTTAACTATGGCTACACCTTC. The whole variable domain, filled in from reference TRBV15 and TRBJ1-2, reads DAMVIQNPRYQVTQFGKPVTLSCSQTLNHNVMYWYQQKSSQAPKLLFHYYDKDFNNEADTPDNFQSRRPNTSFCFLDIRSPGLGDTAMYLCATSRDNRRLNYGYTFGSGTRLTVV.

The sample holds a few counts of this clonotype. The chain carries TRBV5-6 and TRBJ2-2; D possibly matches TRBD1 or TRBD2 (5 bases each). The V gene's germline CDR1 is SGHDT and CDR2 YYEEEE. The CDR3 loop spans 13 amino acids. Trimming cost V 4 bases and J 4 bases, with 8 bases left between them. CDR3: CASSPGGTGELFF. The CDR3, as DNA: TGTGCCAGCAGCCCTGGGGGCACCGGGGAGCTGTTTTTT.

The V call is TRBV20-1, the J call TRBJ1-5; possibly TRBD1 for D (6 bases). Germline CDR1 reads DFQATT; CDR2 reads SNEGSKA (reference sequence). This CDR3 is 14 amino acids long. V lost 3 bases, J lost 3 bases, and 12 bases lay in between. In DNA, the CDR3 is TGCAGTGCTAGGAGGGGGGAGATCAATCAGCCCCAGCATTTT. Translating it yields CSARRGEINQPQHF.

The V and J genes are TRBV12-3 or TRBV12-4 and TRBJ2-1; TRBD2 agrees at 11 bases. V dropped 5 bases and J dropped 4; count of bases not matched to a gene: 7. The CDR3 runs to 16 residues. DNA of the CDR3: TGTGCCAGCAGTCCCATCGGGACTAGCGGATACAATGAGCAGTTCTTC. Translated, it gives CASSPIGTSGYNEQFF.

The CDR3 DNA reads as TGTGCCAGCGTCACACCTAGCGAAATTGTCGATGAGCAGTTCTTC. Translating gives CASVTPSEIVDEQFF. This rearrangement joins TRBV6-4 to TRBJ2-1, with D perhaps TRBD2 (6 bases). Deletions cut 8 bases from V and 8 bases from J, with 22 bases between. Germline V lookup: CDR1 MRHNA, CDR2 SNTAGT. The CDR3 has 15 amino acids.

V gene TRBV10-3 combines with J gene TRBJ2-4; D unresolved. The CDR3 length is 16 residues. Germline V lookup: CDR1 ENHRY, CDR2 SYGVKD. V was trimmed by 0 bases and J by 0 bases, leaving 9 bases between them. DNA of the CDR3: TGTGCCATCAGTGAGTCGGGTGGGCTAGCCAAAAACATTCAGTACTTC. Encoded protein: CAISESGGLAKNIQYF.

This clonotype was recorded only once. The chain has TRBV19 and TRBJ2-3, with TRBD2 matching over 10 bases. Germline CDR1 is LNHDA and CDR2 is SQIVND (reference sequence). With 7 bases clipped from V and 4 bases from J, the junction kept 14 bases outside the gene matches. This CDR3 has 17 residues. CDR3 sequence (DNA): TGTGCCAGTAATCAAGCGGGAGGGGGCCCTCGGCCAGATACGCAGTATTTT. Its protein product is CASNQAGGGPRPDTQYF.

This sequence joins TRBV27 and TRBJ2-2; TRBD2 matches 8 bases. The germline gives CDR1 MNHEY, CDR2 SMNVEV (reference sequence). J lost 4 bases, V lost 2 bases, and 3 bases had no gene match. This CDR3 is built from 15 residues. In DNA form, the CDR3 reads TGTGCCAGCAGTTTAATAGCGGGAATCACCGGGGAGCTGTTTTTT. Translated, it gives CASSLIAGITGELFF.

The chain is built from TRBV12-3 or TRBV12-4 and TRBJ1-3; D gene uncertain. V shed 1 base and J shed 0 bases, with 4 bases lying between them. This CDR3 spans 14 amino acids. The CDR3 region is CASSLGRSGNTIYF. CDR3 sequence (DNA): TGTGCCAGCAGTTTAGGCCGCTCTGGAAACACCATATATTTT.

V and J are TRBV28 and TRBJ2-3; possible D gene TRBD1, 6 bases. The CDR3 length is 14 residues. Germline CDR1 MDHEN, CDR2 SYDVKM. The germline V and J ends were trimmed by 7 bases and 0 bases, with 11 bases remaining between them. CDR3 sequence: CASKFGGSTDTQYF. In DNA form, the CDR3 reads TGTGCCAGCAAATTTGGGGGCAGCACAGATACGCAGTATTTT. Combining the CDR3 with reference TRBV28 and TRBJ2-3 gives the whole variable domain DVKVTQSSRYLVKRTGEKVFLECVQDMDHENMFWYRQDPGLGLRLIYFSYDVKMKEKGDIPEGYSVSREKKERFSLILESASTNQTSMYLCASKFGGSTDTQYFGPGTRLTVL.

There are a few counts of this clonotype. The chain couples TRBV2 to TRBJ2-5; D might be TRBD2 (6 bases). Trimming took off 5 bases at V and 4 bases at J, with 8 bases between the two ends. There are 12 residues in the CDR3. In germline, CDR1 is SNHLY, CDR2 FYNNEI. The CDR3 nucleotides read TGTGCCAGCAGTCAGGGAGGAGAGACCCAGTACTTC. This sequence encodes CASSQGGETQYF.

V gene TRBV3-1 combines with J gene TRBJ1-2; D might be TRBD1 (6 bases). There are 14 residues in the CDR3. V was cut by 1 base and J by 3 bases, with 9 bases left in between. Looked up from germline, CDR1 is LGHDT and CDR2 is YNNKEL (reference sequence). CDR3 coding DNA: TGTGCCAGCAGCCAAGCAGGGGTTCACTATGGCTACACCTTC. Translation: CASSQAGVHYGYTF.

This chain joins TRBV2 and TRBJ1-1; no firm D call. Germline V gene lookup returns CDR1 SNHLY and CDR2 FYNNEI. V lost 8 bases to trimming and J lost 0 bases, with 16 bases between them. The CDR3 is 15 amino acids. CDR3 residues: CASGRAGIMNTEAFF. CDR3 in DNA: TGTGCCAGCGGCCGGGCCGGGATCATGAACACTGAAGCTTTCTTT. Full variable domain (outside the CDR3, taken from reference TRBV2 and TRBJ1-1): EPEVTQTPSHQVTQMGQEVILRCVPISNHLYFYWYRQILGQKVEFLVSFYNNEISEKSEIFDDQFSVERPDGSNFTLKIRSTKLEDSAMYFCASGRAGIMNTEAFFGQGTRLTVV.

This clonotype was counted many times. The V gene is TRBV20-1, the J gene TRBJ1-1; perhaps TRBD1 as D (6 bases). The germline V and J ends were trimmed by 5 bases and 1 base, with 14 bases remaining between them. Germline V gives CDR1 DFQATT, CDR2 SNEGSKA (reference sequence). The CDR3 contains 14 residues. The CDR3 loop is CSAPQKTGNTEAFF. The CDR3 DNA is TGCAGTGCTCCTCAAAAGACAGGGAACACTGAAGCTTTCTTT.

The chain has TRBV10-3 and TRBJ2-3; perhaps TRBD1 as D (6 bases). Trimming took off 2 bases at V and 4 bases at J, with 16 bases between the two ends. Germline assignment: CDR1 ENHRY and CDR2 SYGVKD. The CDR3 loop spans 16 amino acids. The CDR3 loop is CAISEPYPQGPDTQYF. DNA of the CDR3: TGTGCCATCAGTGAGCCATACCCCCAGGGGCCAGATACGCAGTATTTT.

In its sample, this clonotype was seen a few times. The CDR3 DNA is TGTGCCAGCAGCAACGACAGGTACCCCTACAATGAGCAGTTCTTC. It specifies CASSNDRYPYNEQFF. The chain links TRBV5-6 to TRBJ2-1; weak D call: TRBD1 (6 bases). The CDR3 length is 15 residues. Germline V gene lookup returns CDR1 SGHDT and CDR2 YYEEEE. The V end was cut by 4 bases, the J end by 2 bases, with 13 bases between.

The chain combines TRBV12-3 or TRBV12-4 with TRBJ1-3; 7 nucleotides match TRBD1. V was clipped by 6 bases and J by 4 bases; unmatched bases: 21. The CDR3 totals 19 residues. For the CDR3, the DNA is TGTGCCAGCAGACCCGACCGGGACAGACCTCTGTGGCCCGGAAACACCATATATTTT. Translation: CASRPDRDRPLWPGNTIYF.

This clonotype occurred a few times. The V and J genes are TRBV12-3 or TRBV12-4 and TRBJ2-5; D remains unclear. The V gene lost 8 bases and the J gene lost 3 bases, with 7 bases spanning the gap. The CDR3 is 11 residues long. CDR3 region: CASQDEETQYF. The CDR3 coding sequence is TGTGCCAGCCAGGACGAAGAGACCCAGTACTTC.

This clonotype was counted at least ten times. This chain uses TRBV7-2 with TRBJ1-5; maybe TRBD1 (5 bases). The CDR3 covers 15 residues. The germline CDR1 and CDR2 sequences are SGHTA and FQGNSA. V lost 2 bases, J lost 4 bases, and 12 bases lay in between. The CDR3 here is CASSLNTGGNQPQHF. The CDR3 nucleotides are TGTGCCAGCAGCTTAAACACAGGTGGAAATCAGCCCCAGCATTTT.